This T cell receptor (beta chain) is drawn from a study of molecular identifiers for immune sequencing clone quantification. It was with previously described methods and listed TCR primers that bulk TCR libraries were made. Via MiXCR, TCRdb re-called the PCR reads, giving one row per CDR3 protein. The sample lists hundreds of thousands of distinct CDR3 sequences, 25% seen once, with 0.6% to 0.9% in the top ten. The CDR3 runs to 15 residues. V was shortened by 8 bases and J by 4 bases, with 22 bases between the two germline ends. This receptor was identified in a human donor in good health. Some libraries in this study had Jurkat cell RNA spiked in. The chain employs TRBV5-3 and TRBJ2-7; weak D call: TRBD1 (6 bases). TRBV5-3 belongs to the ORF category, with a function that is uncertain. Material for sequencing was naive CD8+ T cells from blood, with Jurkat cell RNA spiked in. Noted subset: FACS-sorted CD8+CD4-CCR7+CD45RA+ naive T cells. The CDR3 sequence: CASSLTQGITYEQYF. The CDR3 nucleotides are TGTGCCAGCAGCCTAACACAGGGCATTACTTACGAGCAGTACTTC.